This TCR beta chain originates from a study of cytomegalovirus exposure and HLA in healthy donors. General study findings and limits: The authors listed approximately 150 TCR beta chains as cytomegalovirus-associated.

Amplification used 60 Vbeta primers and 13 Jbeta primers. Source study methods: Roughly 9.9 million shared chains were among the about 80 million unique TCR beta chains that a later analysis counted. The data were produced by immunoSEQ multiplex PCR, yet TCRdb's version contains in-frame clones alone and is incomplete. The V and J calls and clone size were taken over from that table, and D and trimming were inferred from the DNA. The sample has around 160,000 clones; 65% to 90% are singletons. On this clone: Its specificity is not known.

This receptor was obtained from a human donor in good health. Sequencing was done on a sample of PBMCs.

The CDR3 nucleotides read TGTGCCAGCAGCCCCCAAGCGGGGGAGGTAGATACGCAGTATTTT. Translation: CASSPQAGEVDTQYF. The chain employs TRBV7-2 and TRBJ2-3, with TRBD2 matching 8 bases. CDR1 and CDR2 from the germline V gene are SGHTA and FQGNSA. V lost 5 bases and J lost 5; bases outside the gene matches: 9. The CDR3 has 15 amino acids.